What follows are 9 T cell receptor beta chains derived from one specimen sequenced in a study of blood T cell repertoires in COVID-19 (dated by TCRdb to 2018 to 2020). Library preparation used the immunoSEQ multiplex PCR assay. Not all clones reach the TCRdb copy of this immuneACCESS table, which keeps in-frame sequences only. Checked studies attribute under half of the gap to unresolved V genes and leave the rest unexplained. The sample table holds around 110,000 clones, of which 75% to 90% were seen once. The ten largest clones represent approximately 0.77% of the sample. Sequenced: peripheral blood. These receptors all stem from a woman aged 70-85 years with acute or convalescent COVID-19.

A remark on this clone: The same CDR3 arises from other DNA sequences in this sample as well. The chain is built from TRBV19 and TRBJ2-1; TRBD2 aligns across 7 bases. CDR1 LNHDA and CDR2 SQIVND come from the germline V gene (reference sequence). The J segment lost 13 bases and the V segment lost 3 bases, leaving 6 bases of the junction unmatched. The CDR3 consists of 12 residues. This CDR3 is CASSIREGEQFF. The DNA for the CDR3 is TGTGCCAGTAGTATTAGGGAGGGTGAACAGTTCTTC.

This clone was observed a few times. Other DNA sequences of this sample code for an identical CDR3. The chain carries TRBV4-1 and TRBJ1-5; a weak D match, TRBD1 (5 bases). Per germline, CDR1 MGHRA and CDR2 YSYEKL. V shed 0 bases and J shed 2 bases, with 8 bases lying between them. This CDR3 region has 15 residues. CDR3 in amino acids: CASSQDQGGNQPQHF. Here the CDR3 DNA reads TGCGCCAGCAGCCAAGATCAAGGGGGCAATCAGCCCCAGCATTTT.

The V gene is TRBV7-3, the J gene TRBJ2-7; D uncertain. CDR3 length equals 14 residues. Germline loops: CDR1 SGHTA, CDR2 FQGTGA. V lost 0 bases, J lost 2 bases, and 8 bases lay in between. The CDR3 here is CASSLTPGAYEQYF. The CDR3 bases are TGTGCCAGCAGCTTAACACCCGGAGCCTACGAGCAGTACTTC.

This chain uses TRBV7-9 with TRBJ2-3, with TRBD2 matching 7 bases. The CDR3 is made up of 15 amino acids. With V trimmed by 5 bases and J by 6 bases, 11 bases remained unmatched. Germline CDR1 and CDR2: SEHNR and FQNEAQ (reference sequence). The CDR3 protein is CASSPLAGELDTQYF. In DNA, the CDR3 is TGTGCCAGCAGCCCTCTGGCGGGAGAGTTGGATACGCAGTATTTT.

Only a few counts were recorded for this clone. V gene TRBV27 combines with J gene TRBJ1-5, with a possible D match to TRBD1 (6 bases). Trimming shortened V by 6 bases and J by 2 bases, and 14 bases separated the two germline ends. CDR1 and CDR2 (germline): MNHEY, SMNVEV (reference sequence). The length of the CDR3 is 15 residues. Here the CDR3 reads CASREQGRGNQPQHF. The CDR3 DNA is TGTGCCAGCAGGGAACAGGGACGGGGCAATCAGCCCCAGCATTTT.

J is TRBJ2-7 and V is TRBV7-3, with 10 bases matching TRBD1. V was clipped by 5 bases and J by 4 bases; unmatched bases: 5. This CDR3 contains 14 residues. CDR1 and CDR2 (germline): SGHTA, FQGTGA. The chain's CDR3 is CASSAGDRGYEQYF. CDR3 DNA sequence: TGTGCCAGCAGCGCCGGGGACAGGGGTTACGAGCAGTACTTC.

The chain uses TRBV14 and TRBJ2-7; 10 bases line up with TRBD1. The CDR3 runs 17 residues. V lost 2 bases to trimming and J lost 3 bases; unmatched junction nucleotides: 10. Germline loops: CDR1 SGHDN, CDR2 FVKESK. DNA for the CDR3: TGTGCCAGCAGCCAAAGGCTGGGACAGGGGAAAAGCTACGAGCAGTACTTC. Translating it yields CASSQRLGQGKSYEQYF.

The rearrangement joins TRBV5-6 to TRBJ2-7; TRBD2 might be the D (6 bases). The germline CDR1 and CDR2 sequences are SGHDT and YYEEEE. The length of the CDR3 is 12 residues. Trimming cost V 2 bases and J 6 bases, with 9 bases left between them. The CDR3, as DNA: TGTGCCAGCAGCTTTGGCGGGGCCGAGCAGTACTTC. This encodes CASSFGGAEQYF.

This chain links TRBV5-1 with TRBJ1-6; a possible D gene is TRBD1 (6 bases). This CDR3 contains 14 residues. V was pared by 4 bases and J by 10 bases, with 15 bases between. The germline gives CDR1 SGHRS, CDR2 YFSETQ. DNA for the CDR3: TGCGCCAGCAGCCCGACAGGAGGAGGATCACCCCTCCACTTT. It yields the protein CASSPTGGGSPLHF.